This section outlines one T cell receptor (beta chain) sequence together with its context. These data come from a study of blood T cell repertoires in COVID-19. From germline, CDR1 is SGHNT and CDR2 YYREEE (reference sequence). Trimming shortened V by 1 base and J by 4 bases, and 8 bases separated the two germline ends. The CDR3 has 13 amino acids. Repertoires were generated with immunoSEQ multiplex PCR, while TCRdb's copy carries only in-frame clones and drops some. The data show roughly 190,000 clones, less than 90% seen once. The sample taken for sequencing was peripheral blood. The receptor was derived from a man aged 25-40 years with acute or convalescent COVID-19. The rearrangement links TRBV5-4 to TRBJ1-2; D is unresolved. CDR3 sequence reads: CASSLTSSYGYTF. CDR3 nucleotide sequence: TGTGCCAGCAGCTTGACCTCGAGCTATGGCTACACCTTC.